Ten or more counts support the clone carrying this T cell receptor (beta chain). Its antigen is unknown. The data were taken from a study of T cells after yellow fever vaccination. General study points: Reappearance after the booster was seen for most primary-vaccination clones, at 95% to 97% CD4 and about 90% CD8.

TCRdb used MiXCR to reprocess the 5' RACE reads, holding one entry per CDR3 protein. The sample lists 300,000 to 350,000 distinct CDR3 sequences; approximately 4.2% were seen once. The germline CDR1 and CDR2 sequences are DFQATT and SNEGSKA (reference sequence). This CDR3 spans 14 amino acids. V lost 5 bases and J lost 0; bases outside the gene matches: 3. The receptor comes from a man younger than 35 who received the YFV17D yellow fever vaccine. The chain recombines TRBV20-1 with TRBJ2-3; 9 nucleotides align to TRBD2. Sequenced here: PBMCs, sampled 5 days after the yellow fever booster vaccination. CDR3 bases: TGCAGTGCTTCTAGCGGGGAAAGCACAGATACGCAGTATTTT. Its translation is CSASSGESTDTQYF.